This record looks at one T cell receptor (beta chain) sequence and its context. The antigen is not known. This sample is part of a study of CD8 T cells in ankylosing spondylitis. Study-wide results and caveats: Disease-linked clones reportedly concentrated significantly in matched ankylosing spondylitis synovial fluid. Among TCR beta sequences, a motif of eight or nine highly homologous variants appeared characteristic of ankylosing spondylitis blood.

TCRdb independently ran MiXCR on the 5' RACE reads; one entry per CDR3 protein. The sample yields about 240,000 distinct CDR3 sequences, 10% to 13% seen once. Germline V gene data show CDR1 as SGHTA and CDR2 as FQGNSA. The CDR3 totals 14 residues. This receptor was taken from a male donor with ankylosing spondylitis or in good health (not recorded which). V and J are TRBV7-2 and TRBJ2-1; no firm D call. Sequencing was done on a sample of blood, either unsorted or a sorted T cell fraction (not recorded which). This CDR3 is CVTDRWSSYNEQFF. CDR3 in DNA: TGTGTCACCGATAGATGGAGCTCCTACAATGAGCAGTTCTTC.